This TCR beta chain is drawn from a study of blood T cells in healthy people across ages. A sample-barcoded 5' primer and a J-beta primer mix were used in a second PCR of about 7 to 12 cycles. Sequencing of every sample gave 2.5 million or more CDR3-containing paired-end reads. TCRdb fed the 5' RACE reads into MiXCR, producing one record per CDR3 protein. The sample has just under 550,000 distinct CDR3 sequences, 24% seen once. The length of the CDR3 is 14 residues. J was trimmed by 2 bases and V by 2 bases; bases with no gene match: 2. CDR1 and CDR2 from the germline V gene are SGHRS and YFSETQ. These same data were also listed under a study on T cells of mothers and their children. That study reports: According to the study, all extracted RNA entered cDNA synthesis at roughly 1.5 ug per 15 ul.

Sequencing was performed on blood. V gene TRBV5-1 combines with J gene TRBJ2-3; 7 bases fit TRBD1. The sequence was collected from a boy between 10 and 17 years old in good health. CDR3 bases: TGCGCCAGCAGCTTTGAGGGGGCCACAGATACGCAGTATTTT. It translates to CASSFEGATDTQYF.